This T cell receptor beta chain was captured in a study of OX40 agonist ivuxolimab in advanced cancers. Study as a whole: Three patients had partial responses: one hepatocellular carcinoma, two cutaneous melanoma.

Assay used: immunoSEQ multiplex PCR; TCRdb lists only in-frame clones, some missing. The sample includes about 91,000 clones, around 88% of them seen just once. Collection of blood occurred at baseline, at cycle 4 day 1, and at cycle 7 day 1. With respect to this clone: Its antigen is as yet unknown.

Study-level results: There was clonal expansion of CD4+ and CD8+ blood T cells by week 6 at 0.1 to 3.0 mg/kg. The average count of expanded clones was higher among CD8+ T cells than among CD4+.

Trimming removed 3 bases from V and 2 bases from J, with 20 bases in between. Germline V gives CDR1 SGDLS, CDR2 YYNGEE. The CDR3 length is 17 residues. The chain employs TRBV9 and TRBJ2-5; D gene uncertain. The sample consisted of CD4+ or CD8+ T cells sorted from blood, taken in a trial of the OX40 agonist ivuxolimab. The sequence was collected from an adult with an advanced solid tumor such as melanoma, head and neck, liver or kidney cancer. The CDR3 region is CASSEALSGSIQETQYF. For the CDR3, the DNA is TGTGCCAGCAGCGAGGCCCTAAGTGGGTCTATTCAAGAGACCCAGTACTTC. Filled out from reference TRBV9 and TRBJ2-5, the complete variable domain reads DSGVTQTPKHLITATGQRVTLRCSPRSGDLSVYWYQQSLDQGLQFLIQYYNGEERAKGNILERFSAQQFPDLHSELNLSSLELGDSALYFCASSEALSGSIQETQYFGPGTRLLVL.